A single sample is the source of the 30 T cell receptor beta chains below, sequenced in a study of OX40 agonist ivuxolimab in advanced cancers. The library came from the immunoSEQ multiplex PCR assay. TCRdb re-hosts the immuneACCESS table, in-frame sequences only. Its copies lack some clones; in the studies checked, an unresolved V gene accounts for under half of them, and the cause for the rest is not known. The sample has 60,000 to 70,000 clones on record, roughly 87% of them singletons. Of the sample, approximately 2.6% is held by the ten largest clones. Sequencing was performed on CD4+ or CD8+ T cells sorted from blood, taken in a trial of the OX40 agonist ivuxolimab. All receptors derive from an adult with an advanced solid tumor such as melanoma, head and neck, liver or kidney cancer.

This sequence joins TRBV19 and TRBJ1-5; the D is unclear. CDR1 is LNHDA, CDR2 SQIVND, per germline (reference sequence). V was clipped by 8 bases and J by 4 bases, with 15 bases between them. The CDR3 spans 14 residues. In DNA, the CDR3 is TGTGCCAGTGTAGACCCTTTGAGGAATCAGCCCCAGCATTTT. Translated, it gives CASVDPLRNQPQHF.

The chain has TRBV7-8 and TRBJ2-7, with D tentatively TRBD1 or TRBD2 (6 bases each). This CDR3 spans 14 amino acids. The V gene's germline CDR1 is SGHVS and CDR2 FQNEAQ. V lost 6 bases and J lost 3, with 15 bases in between. The CDR3 DNA is TGTGCCAGCAGACGCGGGACAACTGACTACGAGCAGTACTTC. Amino acid sequence: CASRRGTTDYEQYF.

The chain uses TRBV4-3 and TRBJ2-7; a possible D gene is TRBD2 (5 bases). The CDR3 extends over 15 amino acids. The germline gives CDR1 LGHNA, CDR2 YSLEER. The V end lost 4 bases, the J end lost 3 bases, and 16 bases lay between the germline ends. CDR3 nucleotide sequence: TGCGCCAGCAGCCCGACACTAGTGGCCTACTACGAGCAGTACTTC. This codes for CASSPTLVAYYEQYF.

The chain joins TRBV5-4 to TRBJ1-6; D is possibly TRBD1 (6 bases). Germline V CDR1 and CDR2: SGHNT, YYREEE (reference sequence). There are 16 residues in the CDR3. Trimming stripped 0 bases from V and 7 bases from J, with 14 bases between. In DNA form, the CDR3 reads TGTGCCAGCAGCTTGGAGCAGGGGCGGGTCAATTCACCCCTCCACTTT. Encoded protein: CASSLEQGRVNSPLHF.

This clone was picked up a small number of times. The CDR3 nucleotides are TGTGCCAGCAGTTCCACTAGCGGGAGAGGATACGAGCAGTACTTC. Encoded protein: CASSSTSGRGYEQYF. V is TRBV28 and J is TRBJ2-7; TRBD2 agrees at 11 bases. This CDR3 spans 15 amino acids. Looked up from germline, CDR1 is MDHEN and CDR2 is SYDVKM. J gave up 4 bases and V 4 bases, and 6 bases lay outside the gene matches.

CDR3 loop: CSAPRKDTQYF. The CDR3 DNA reads TGCAGTGCTCCCCGCAAGGATACGCAGTATTTT. The rearrangement uses TRBV20-1 and TRBJ2-3; D not certain. With 5 bases removed from V and 6 bases from J, the gap between germline ends came to 9 bases. CDR3 length: 11 residues. CDR1 DFQATT and CDR2 SNEGSKA come from the germline V gene (reference sequence).

The J gene is TRBJ2-5, the V gene TRBV19, with TRBD1 matching 9 bases. Unmatched junction bases numbered 7, after V lost 3 bases and J lost 5 bases. Germline CDR1 is LNHDA and CDR2 is SQIVND (reference sequence). The CDR3 has 15 amino acids. Written as DNA, the CDR3 is TGTGCCAGTAGTATTGGAGGACAGGGGCGGGAGACCCAGTACTTC. Its protein product is CASSIGGQGRETQYF.

In its sample, this clone was seen once. The rearrangement uses TRBV4-2 and TRBJ1-2; D is possibly TRBD1 (5 bases). CDR3 length: 14 residues. CDR1 and CDR2 (germline): LGHNA, YNFKEQ. The V end lost 1 base, the J end lost 2 bases, and 8 bases lay between the germline ends. The CDR3 DNA reads as TGTGCCAGCAGCCAAGGGACACCGAACTATGGCTACACCTTC. This encodes CASSQGTPNYGYTF.

This chain connects TRBV6-1 to TRBJ2-2; D gene ambiguous. The V and J ends lost 11 bases and 2 bases respectively, with 9 bases between them. The CDR3 covers 12 residues. Germline assignment: CDR1 MNHNS and CDR2 SASEGT. CDR3 bases: TGTGCCGCCACCATTAACACCGGGGAGCTGTTTTTT. It encodes CAATINTGELFF.

The rearrangement uses TRBV19 and TRBJ2-6, with 7 bases aligning to TRBD1. This CDR3 region has 15 residues. With V trimmed by 7 bases and J by 3 bases, 6 bases remained unmatched. Per germline, CDR1 LNHDA and CDR2 SQIVND (reference sequence). In nucleotides, the CDR3 is TGTGCCAGTAAAGACAGGGAGCTTGGGGCCAACGTCCTGACTTTC. Its translation: CASKDRELGANVLTF. Full variable domain (missing parts from reference TRBV19 and TRBJ2-6): DGGITQSPKYLFRKEGQNVTLSCEQNLNHDAMYWYRQDPGQGLRLIYYSQIVNDFQKGDIAEGYSVSREKKESFPLTVTSAQKNPTAFYLCASKDRELGANVLTFGAGSRLTVL.

J is TRBJ2-4 and V is TRBV19; 9 nucleotides agree with TRBD1. CDR1 is LNHDA, CDR2 SQIVND, per germline (reference sequence). V lost 9 bases and J lost 0; bases outside the gene matches: 3. CDR3 size: 14 residues. CDR3 bases: TGTGCCAGCCAGGACAGGGGAGCCAAAAACATTCAGTACTTC. It specifies CASQDRGAKNIQYF. The full variable domain, completed using reference TRBV19 and TRBJ2-4, is DGGITQSPKYLFRKEGQNVTLSCEQNLNHDAMYWYRQDPGQGLRLIYYSQIVNDFQKGDIAEGYSVSREKKESFPLTVTSAQKNPTAFYLCASQDRGAKNIQYFGAGTRLSVL.

This chain connects TRBV11-1 to TRBJ1-1, with D perhaps matching TRBD1 (5 bases). V dropped 2 bases and J dropped 1 base, with 8 bases sitting between them. Germline V lookup: CDR1 SGHAT, CDR2 FQDESV (reference sequence). The CDR3 totals 14 residues. The CDR3 protein is CASSLMTANTEAFF. CDR3 nucleotide sequence: TGTGCCAGCAGCTTAATGACAGCGAACACTGAAGCTTTCTTT.

The J gene is TRBJ2-1, the V gene TRBV7-2; 9 bases are a match to TRBD1. Germline values: CDR1 SGHTA, CDR2 FQGNSA. V was clipped by 3 bases and J by 7 bases; unmatched bases: 10. The CDR3 totals 16 residues. The chain's CDR3 is CASSLTGTGFGNEQFF. In DNA form, the CDR3 reads TGTGCCAGCAGCTTGACCGGGACAGGGTTCGGAAATGAGCAGTTCTTC.

The chain uses TRBV19 and TRBJ2-7; perhaps TRBD1 as D (7 bases). CDR1 is LNHDA and CDR2 is SQIVND in the germline V gene (reference sequence). V gave up 5 bases and J gave up 2 bases, with 13 bases separating them. The CDR3 extends over 14 amino acids. CDR3: CASSAGQLTYEQYF. Here the CDR3 DNA reads TGTGCCAGTAGTGCGGGACAGTTGACCTACGAGCAGTACTTC.

CDR3 protein: CASSTTPLFYEQYF. CDR3 DNA sequence: TGTGCCAGCAGTACTACACCACTTTTCTACGAGCAGTACTTC. V and J are TRBV6-6 and TRBJ2-7; D unclear. The CDR3 covers 14 residues. The V end lost 5 bases, the J end lost 3 bases, and 14 bases lay between the germline ends. Germline V CDR1 and CDR2: MNHNY, SVGAGI (reference sequence).

The J gene is TRBJ1-4, the V gene TRBV5-1; D gene ambiguous. The CDR3 loop spans 14 amino acids. Germline V lookup: CDR1 SGHRS, CDR2 YFSETQ. Trimming took 2 bases from V and 4 from J, leaving 9 bases between them. The CDR3 sequence is CASSLGGSNEKLFF. DNA of the CDR3: TGCGCCAGCAGCTTAGGTGGGAGTAATGAAAAACTGTTTTTT.

The CDR3 loop reads CSVEVATNEKLFF. CDR3 in DNA: TGCAGCGTTGAAGTTGCAACTAATGAAAAACTGTTTTTT. J is TRBJ1-4 and V is TRBV29-1; D ambiguous. Trimming removed 1 base at V and 0 bases at J, with 3 bases between. CDR1 SQVTM and CDR2 ANQGSEA come from the germline V gene. CDR3 length equals 13 residues.

The J gene is TRBJ2-5, the V gene TRBV5-1, with D tentatively TRBD1 (6 bases). CDR1 and CDR2 from the germline V gene are SGHRS and YFSETQ. Trimming removed 2 bases at V and 5 bases at J, with 10 bases between. This CDR3 is 13 amino acids long. CDR3 coding DNA: TGCGCCAGCAGCTTACCCCAGGGGGAGACCCAGTACTTC. Translation gives CASSLPQGETQYF.

This rearrangement joins TRBV10-3 to TRBJ1-6; D possibly corresponds to TRBD1 (5 bases). Looked up from germline, CDR1 is ENHRY and CDR2 is SYGVKD. This CDR3 has 16 residues. V lost 0 bases and J 9 bases, leaving 15 bases between the germline ends. The CDR3 protein is CAISESTPAGGSPLHF. CDR3 nucleotides: TGTGCCATCAGTGAGTCGACCCCGGCGGGGGGTTCACCCCTCCACTTT.

The chain carries TRBV28 and TRBJ2-7; D is possibly TRBD2 (7 bases). Germline-derived CDR1 and CDR2 are MDHEN and SYDVKM. The CDR3 has 15 amino acids. The ends were cut back, 6 bases at V and 4 bases at J, with 19 bases in the middle. The DNA of the CDR3 is TGTGCCAGCAGCCACGGAGGGGAGGGGGGTTACGAGCAGTACTTC. Amino acids: CASSHGGEGGYEQYF.

The chain uses TRBV11-1 and TRBJ2-1, with 7 positions matching TRBD1. The CDR3 runs 14 residues. The trim removed 2 bases at V and 7 bases at J, leaving 5 bases unmatched. The V gene's germline CDR1 is SGHAT and CDR2 FQDESV (reference sequence). The DNA of the CDR3 is TGTGCCAGCAGCTTACATACAGGGGTAAATGAGCAGTTCTTC. It codes for CASSLHTGVNEQFF. The full variable domain, rest sourced from reference TRBV11-1 and TRBJ2-1, is EAEVAQSPRYKITEKSQAVAFWCDPISGHATLYWYRQILGQGPELLVQFQDESVVDDSQLPKDRFSAERLKGVDSTLKIQPAELGDSAMYLCASSLHTGVNEQFFGPGTRLTVL.

The V call is TRBV7-6, the J call TRBJ1-2; D not resolved. V was cut by 2 bases and J by 4 bases, with 14 bases left in between. The germline CDR1 and CDR2 sequences are SGHVS and FNYEAQ. There are 15 residues in the CDR3. CDR3 sequence: CASSLNSNSPYGYTF. The CDR3 bases are TGTGCCAGCAGCTTAAATTCGAACAGCCCCTATGGCTACACCTTC.

The rearrangement links TRBV18 to TRBJ2-7; D tentatively reads TRBD1 or TRBD2 (6 bases each). The V gene's germline CDR1 is KGHSH and CDR2 LQKENI. V lost 3 bases to trimming and J lost 1 base, with 19 bases between them. The CDR3 consists of 17 residues. CDR3 bases: TGTGCCAGCTCACCTGGCAGGGGTCGGGGGACGTCCTACGAGCAGTACTTC. Translation gives CASSPGRGRGTSYEQYF.

The chain recombines TRBV2 with TRBJ2-1; D gene uncertain. The ends were cut back, 8 bases at V and 9 bases at J, with 17 bases in the middle. Germline V gene lookup returns CDR1 SNHLY and CDR2 FYNNEI. The CDR3 runs 13 residues. The CDR3 loop is CASRRSDRAEQFF. The CDR3 DNA reads as TGTGCCAGCCGGCGTTCGGACCGAGCTGAGCAGTTCTTC.

The chain uses TRBV7-2 and TRBJ1-2; 9 nucleotides align to TRBD1. Unmatched junction bases numbered 14, after V lost 8 bases and J lost 10 bases. Germline loops: CDR1 SGHTA, CDR2 FQGNSA. CDR3 size: 14 residues. CDR3 DNA sequence: TGTGCCAGCTTAAGGGACAGGGCTGGTAGGGACTACACCTTC. Translation gives CASLRDRAGRDYTF.

The rearrangement joins TRBV6-1 to TRBJ2-3; D uncertain. Germline V gene data show CDR1 as MNHNS and CDR2 as SASEGT. The CDR3 has 14 residues. Trimming shortened V by 7 bases and J by 0 bases, and 11 bases separated the two germline ends. CDR3 coding DNA: TGTGCCAGCAAGGTTACAGAAAGCACAGATACGCAGTATTTT. It encodes CASKVTESTDTQYF.

A few counts support this clone. This chain uses TRBV6-6 with TRBJ2-7, with 10 bases identical to TRBD2. Germline CDR1 MNHNY, CDR2 SVGAGI (reference sequence). J was trimmed by 6 bases and V by 5 bases; bases with no gene match: 7. This CDR3 comprises 14 residues. CDR3 sequence reads: CASSGSGRLSEQYF. The DNA of the CDR3 is TGTGCCAGCAGTGGTAGCGGGAGGTTGTCCGAGCAGTACTTC.

Only one count was recorded for this clone. This chain connects TRBV7-6 to TRBJ2-5; D call uncertain. This CDR3 has 13 residues. From germline, CDR1 is SGHVS and CDR2 FNYEAQ. Trimming cost V 5 bases and J 5 bases, with 12 bases left between them. CDR3 loop: CASSPVLGETQYF. The CDR3 coding sequence is TGTGCCAGCAGCCCTGTCCTAGGCGAGACCCAGTACTTC. The full variable domain, with the rest looked up from reference TRBV7-6 and TRBJ2-5, is GAGVSQSPRYKVTKRGQDVALRCDPISGHVSLYWYRQALGQGPEFLTYFNYEAQQDKSGLPNDRFSAERPEGSISTLTIQRTEQRDSAMYRCASSPVLGETQYFGPGTRLLVL.

This chain uses TRBV19 with TRBJ1-2; D call uncertain. The germline V gene has CDR1 LNHDA and CDR2 SQIVND (reference sequence). The CDR3 extends over 13 amino acids. The ends were cut back, 0 bases at V and 6 bases at J, with 8 bases in the middle. The CDR3 DNA reads as TGTGCCAGTAGTATAGACCGCCGGGATGGCTACACCTTC. Its translation is CASSIDRRDGYTF. The full variable domain, its missing parts supplied by reference TRBV19 and TRBJ1-2, is DGGITQSPKYLFRKEGQNVTLSCEQNLNHDAMYWYRQDPGQGLRLIYYSQIVNDFQKGDIAEGYSVSREKKESFPLTVTSAQKNPTAFYLCASSIDRRDGYTFGSGTRLTVV.

V is TRBV28 and J is TRBJ1-5; D is uncertain. CDR3 length: 14 amino acids. In germline, CDR1 is MDHEN, CDR2 SYDVKM. V lost 6 bases and J 10 bases, leaving 19 bases between the germline ends. This chain's CDR3 is CASSPDGFRAPQHF. The CDR3 coding sequence is TGTGCCAGCAGCCCGGACGGCTTTAGGGCCCCCCAGCATTTT.